Shown below are 5 T cell receptor beta chains from a single sample sequenced in a study of T cells after yellow fever vaccination. One entry per CDR3 protein results from TCRdb running MiXCR on the 5' RACE reads. Altogether tens of thousands of distinct CDR3 sequences are present, 6% to 7.5% being singletons, with the ten largest covering roughly a third. The sequenced sample was CD8+ T cells sorted from PBMCs, obtained 15 days after the yellow fever booster vaccination. These receptors all stem from a man aged 30 to 45 who received the YFV17D yellow fever vaccine.

This clonotype was counted many times. The chain has TRBV10-3 and TRBJ2-7; TRBD1 matches 9 bases. The CDR3 spans 16 residues. The V segment lost 10 bases and the J segment 2 bases; nucleotides outside the gene matches: 15. Germline V lookup: CDR1 ENHRY, CDR2 SYGVKD. The CDR3 spells CATEDRGDGLAYEQYF. The CDR3 region has the DNA TGTGCCACCGAGGACAGGGGAGACGGTTTGGCCTACGAGCAGTACTTC.

This clonotype was recorded many times. The genes are TRBV4-3 and TRBJ2-1; TRBD2 matches at 7 bases. Germline CDR1 and CDR2: LGHNA and YSLEER. The V gene end was trimmed by 4 bases and the J gene end by 3 bases; junction bases not matched to a gene: 12. The CDR3 contains 17 residues. CDR3 bases: TGCGCCAGCAGCCCTTCGGAGCCTAGCGGCCTCTACAATGAGCAGTTCTTC. As protein: CASSPSEPSGLYNEQFF.

There are a few counts of this clonotype. The V gene is TRBV6-5, the J gene TRBJ2-1, with 8 bases matching TRBD2. The CDR3 loop spans 16 amino acids. Germline assignment: CDR1 MNHEY and CDR2 SVGAGI. Germline trimming cut 2 bases from V and 3 bases from J; bases unmatched to any gene: 6. The CDR3 DNA reads as TGTGCCAGCAGTTACGGTGGCGGGAGGTTCTACAATGAGCAGTTCTTC. Translation: CASSYGGGRFYNEQFF.

This clonotype was detected ten times or more. J is TRBJ2-5 and V is TRBV7-9; D is unresolved. The germline V gene encodes CDR1 SEHNR and CDR2 FQNEAQ (reference sequence). With 5 bases removed from V and 3 bases from J, the gap between germline ends came to 10 bases. The CDR3 has 13 amino acids. The CDR3 sequence is CASSPFIEETQYF. The CDR3 nucleotides read TGTGCCAGCAGCCCCTTTATAGAAGAGACCCAGTACTTC.

This clonotype was counted ten times or more. V gene TRBV3-1 combines with J gene TRBJ2-2; 9 bases align to TRBD2. The germline CDR1 and CDR2 sequences are LGHDT and YNNKEL (reference sequence). The J segment lost 1 base and the V segment lost 4 bases, leaving 1 base of the junction unmatched. CDR3 size: 15 residues. The DNA for the CDR3 is TGTGCCAGCAGCCTAGCGGGAGAGAACACCGGGGAGCTGTTTTTT. This codes for CASSLAGENTGELFF.